The 3 T cell receptor beta chains given below trace back to one sample, sequenced in a study of glioma-infiltrating T cells after dendritic cell vaccination. Noted time point: after dendritic cell vaccination, including at tumor progression/relapse. Produced via immunoSEQ multiplex PCR; TCRdb's table is partial and in-frame only. The sample shows more than 75,000 clones, roughly 87% of them seen only once. Sequences were derived from blood, sampled after dendritic cell vaccination. Source of these receptors: a human donor with glioblastoma.

V is TRBV5-1 and J is TRBJ2-4; D is perhaps TRBD2 (7 bases). Germline values: CDR1 SGHRS, CDR2 YFSETQ. V gave up 2 bases and J gave up 1 base, with 16 bases separating them. The CDR3 has 17 residues. The CDR3 sequence is CASSFVTGREAKNIQYF. The CDR3 coding sequence is TGCGCCAGCAGCTTCGTTACAGGGAGGGAGGCCAAAAACATTCAGTACTTC.

The rearrangement links TRBV5-1 to TRBJ1-1; D remains unclear. V was trimmed by 5 bases and J by 3 bases, leaving 8 bases between them. The CDR3 is 12 amino acids. Germline-derived CDR1 and CDR2 are SGHRS and YFSETQ. The CDR3 is CASRVGDTEAFF. For the CDR3, the DNA is TGCGCCAGCAGGGTCGGGGACACTGAAGCTTTCTTT. The entire variable domain, with the rest obtained from reference TRBV5-1 and TRBJ1-1, is as follows: KAGVTQTPRYLIKTRGQQVTLSCSPISGHRSVSWYQQTPGQGLQFLFEYFSETQRNKGNFPGRFSGRQFSNSRSEMNVSTLELGDSALYLCASRVGDTEAFFGQGTRLTVV.

V is TRBV4-1 and J is TRBJ1-6; 9 positions match TRBD1. Germline CDR1 reads MGHRA; CDR2 reads YSYEKL. V lost 3 bases to trimming and J lost 5 bases; unmatched junction nucleotides: 2. The CDR3 sequence is 15 residues long. DNA for the CDR3: TGCGCCAGCAGCCATTGGGACAGGGATAATTCACCCCTCCACTTT. Its translation is CASSHWDRDNSPLHF.